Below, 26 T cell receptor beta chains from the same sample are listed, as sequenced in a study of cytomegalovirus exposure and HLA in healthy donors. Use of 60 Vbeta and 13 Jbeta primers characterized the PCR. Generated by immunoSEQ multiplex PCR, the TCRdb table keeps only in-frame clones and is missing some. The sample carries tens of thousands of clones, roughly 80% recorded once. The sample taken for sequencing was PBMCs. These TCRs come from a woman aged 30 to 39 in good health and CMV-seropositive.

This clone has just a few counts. The CDR3 sequence: CASSEFDRLDEKLFF. In DNA form, the CDR3 reads TGTGCCAGCAGTGAATTTGACAGGTTGGATGAAAAACTGTTTTTT. The rearrangement links TRBV25-1 to TRBJ1-4; the D gene is possibly TRBD1 (6 bases). Germline V CDR1 and CDR2: MGHDK, SYGVNS. V lost 1 base and J 6 bases, leaving 12 bases between the germline ends. This CDR3 spans 15 amino acids.

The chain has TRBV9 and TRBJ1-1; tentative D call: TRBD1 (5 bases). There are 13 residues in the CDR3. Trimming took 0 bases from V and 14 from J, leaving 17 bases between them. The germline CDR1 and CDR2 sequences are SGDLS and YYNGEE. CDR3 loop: CASSVEVMEGQFF. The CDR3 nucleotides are TGTGCCAGCAGCGTAGAGGTGATGGAGGGGCAATTCTTT. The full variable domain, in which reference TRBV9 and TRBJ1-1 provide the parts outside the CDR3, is DSGVTQTPKHLITATGQRVTLRCSPRSGDLSVYWYQQSLDQGLQFLIQYYNGEERAKGNILERFSAQQFPDLHSELNLSSLELGDSALYFCASSVEVMEGQFFGQGTRLTVV.

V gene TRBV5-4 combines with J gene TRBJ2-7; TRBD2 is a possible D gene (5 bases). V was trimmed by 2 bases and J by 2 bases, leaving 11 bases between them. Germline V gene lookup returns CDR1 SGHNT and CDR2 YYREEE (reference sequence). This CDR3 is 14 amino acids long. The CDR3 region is CASSFAAETYEQYF. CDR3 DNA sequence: TGTGCCAGCAGCTTCGCAGCGGAGACCTACGAGCAGTACTTC.

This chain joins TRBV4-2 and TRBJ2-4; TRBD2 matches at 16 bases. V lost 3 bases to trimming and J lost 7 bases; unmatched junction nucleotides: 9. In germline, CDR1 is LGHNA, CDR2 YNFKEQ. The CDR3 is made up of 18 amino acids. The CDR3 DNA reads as TGTGCCAGCAGCCAGACGCCAGGGACTAGCGGGAGGGGGAACATTCAGTACTTC. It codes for CASSQTPGTSGRGNIQYF.

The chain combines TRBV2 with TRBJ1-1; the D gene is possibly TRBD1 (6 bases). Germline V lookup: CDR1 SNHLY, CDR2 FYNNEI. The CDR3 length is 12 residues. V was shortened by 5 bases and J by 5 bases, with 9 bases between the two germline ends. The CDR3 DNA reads TGTGCCAGCAGTATACAGGGAACTGAAGCTTTCTTT. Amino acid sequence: CASSIQGTEAFF.

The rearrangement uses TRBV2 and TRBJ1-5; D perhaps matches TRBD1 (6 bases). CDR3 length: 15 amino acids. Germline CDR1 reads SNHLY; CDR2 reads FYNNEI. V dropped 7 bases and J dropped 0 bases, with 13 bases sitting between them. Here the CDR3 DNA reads TGTGCCAGCAAGCCGGGACAACCTAGCAATCAGCCCCAGCATTTT. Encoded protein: CASKPGQPSNQPQHF.

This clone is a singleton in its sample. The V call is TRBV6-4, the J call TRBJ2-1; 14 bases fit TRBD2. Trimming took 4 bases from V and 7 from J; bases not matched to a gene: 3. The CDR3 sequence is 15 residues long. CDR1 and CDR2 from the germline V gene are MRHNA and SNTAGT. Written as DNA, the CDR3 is TGTGCCAGCAGTGGGACTAGCGGGAGGAGGAATGAGCAGTTCTTC. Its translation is CASSGTSGRRNEQFF.

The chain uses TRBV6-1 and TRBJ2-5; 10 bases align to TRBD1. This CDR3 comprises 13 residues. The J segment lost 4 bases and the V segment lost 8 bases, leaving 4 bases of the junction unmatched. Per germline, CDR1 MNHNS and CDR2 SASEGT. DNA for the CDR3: TGTGCCAGCGCCCGGGACAGGGGAGAGACCCAGTACTTC. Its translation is CASARDRGETQYF.

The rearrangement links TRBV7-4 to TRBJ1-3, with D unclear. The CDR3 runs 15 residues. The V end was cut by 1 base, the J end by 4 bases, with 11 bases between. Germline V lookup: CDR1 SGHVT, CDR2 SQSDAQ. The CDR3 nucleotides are TGTGCCAGCAGCTTAGGGCAGTCGAACGGAAACACCATATATTTT. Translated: CASSLGQSNGNTIYF.

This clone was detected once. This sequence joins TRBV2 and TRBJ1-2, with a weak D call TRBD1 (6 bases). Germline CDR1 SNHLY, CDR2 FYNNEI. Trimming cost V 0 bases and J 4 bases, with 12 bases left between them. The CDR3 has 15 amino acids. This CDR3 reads CASSEAGGPVYGYTF. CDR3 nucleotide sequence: TGTGCCAGCAGTGAAGCTGGGGGCCCTGTCTATGGCTACACCTTC.

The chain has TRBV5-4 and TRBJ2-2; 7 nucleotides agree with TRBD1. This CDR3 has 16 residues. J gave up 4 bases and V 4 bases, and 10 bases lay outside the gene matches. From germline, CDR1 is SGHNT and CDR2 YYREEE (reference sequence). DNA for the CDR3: TGTGCCAGCAGCCGGGGATGGACAGGAGGCACCGGGGAGCTGTTTTTT. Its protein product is CASSRGWTGGTGELFF.

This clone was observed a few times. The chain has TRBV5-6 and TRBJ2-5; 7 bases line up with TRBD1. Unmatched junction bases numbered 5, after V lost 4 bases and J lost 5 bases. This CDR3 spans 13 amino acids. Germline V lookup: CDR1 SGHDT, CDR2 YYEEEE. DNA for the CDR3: TGTGCCAGCAGCAGGGGGCGCCCGGAGACCCAGTACTTC. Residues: CASSRGRPETQYF.

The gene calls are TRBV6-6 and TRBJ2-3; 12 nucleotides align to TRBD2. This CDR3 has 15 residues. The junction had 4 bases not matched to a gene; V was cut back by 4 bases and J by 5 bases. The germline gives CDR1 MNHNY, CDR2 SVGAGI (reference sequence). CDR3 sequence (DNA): TGTGCCAGCAGTTCCGGACTAGCGGGGAGAGATACGCAGTATTTT. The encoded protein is CASSSGLAGRDTQYF.

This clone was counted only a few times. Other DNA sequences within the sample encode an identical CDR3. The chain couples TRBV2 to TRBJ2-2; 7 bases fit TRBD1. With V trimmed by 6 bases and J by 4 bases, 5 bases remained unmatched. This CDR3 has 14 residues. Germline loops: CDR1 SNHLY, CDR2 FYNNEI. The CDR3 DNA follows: TGTGCCAGCAGAGGGGACAGCTTCACCGGGGAGCTGTTTTTT. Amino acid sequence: CASRGDSFTGELFF.

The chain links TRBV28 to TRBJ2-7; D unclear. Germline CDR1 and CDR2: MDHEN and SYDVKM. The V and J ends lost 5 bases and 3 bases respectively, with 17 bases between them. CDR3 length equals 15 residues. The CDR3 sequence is CASSTPSSEGYEQYF. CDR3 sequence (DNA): TGTGCCAGCAGTACCCCTAGTTCCGAAGGCTACGAGCAGTACTTC.

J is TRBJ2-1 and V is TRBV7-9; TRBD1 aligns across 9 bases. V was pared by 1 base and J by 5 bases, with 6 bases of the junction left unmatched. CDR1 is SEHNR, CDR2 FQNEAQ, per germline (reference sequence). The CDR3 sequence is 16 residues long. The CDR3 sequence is CASSLEGDRVNNEQFF. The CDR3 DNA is TGTGCCAGCAGCTTAGAGGGGGACAGGGTTAACAATGAGCAGTTCTTC. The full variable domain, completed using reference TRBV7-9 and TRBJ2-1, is DTGVSQNPRHKITKRGQNVTFRCDPISEHNRLYWYRQTLGQGPEFLTYFQNEAQLEKSRLLSDRFSAERPKGSFSTLEIQRTEQGDSAMYLCASSLEGDRVNNEQFFGPGTRLTVL.

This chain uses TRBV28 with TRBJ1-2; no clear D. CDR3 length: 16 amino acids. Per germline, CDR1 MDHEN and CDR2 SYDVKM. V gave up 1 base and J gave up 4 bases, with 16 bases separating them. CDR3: CASSLLSPMGSYGYTF. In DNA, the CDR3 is TGTGCCAGCAGTTTATTGTCGCCAATGGGCAGCTATGGCTACACCTTC.

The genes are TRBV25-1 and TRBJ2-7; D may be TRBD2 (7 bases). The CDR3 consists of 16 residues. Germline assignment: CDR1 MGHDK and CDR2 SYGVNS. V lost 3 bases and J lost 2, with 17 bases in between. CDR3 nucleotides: TGTGCCAGCAGTGACAACAGAGGGAGGGGGACCTACGAGCAGTACTTC. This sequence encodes CASSDNRGRGTYEQYF.

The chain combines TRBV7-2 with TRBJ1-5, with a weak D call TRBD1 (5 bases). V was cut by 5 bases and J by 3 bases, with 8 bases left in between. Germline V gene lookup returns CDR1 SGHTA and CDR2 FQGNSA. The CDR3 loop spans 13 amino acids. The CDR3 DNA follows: TGTGCCAGCAGCCGGACACACAATCAGCCCCAGCATTTT. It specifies CASSRTHNQPQHF.

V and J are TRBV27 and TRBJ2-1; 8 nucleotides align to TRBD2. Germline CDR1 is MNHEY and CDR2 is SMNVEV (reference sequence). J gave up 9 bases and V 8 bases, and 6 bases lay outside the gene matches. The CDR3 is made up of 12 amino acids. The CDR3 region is CASGTAGGEQFF. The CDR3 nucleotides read TGTGCCAGCGGGACCGCGGGGGGTGAGCAGTTCTTC.

The CDR3 protein is CASSPGQINYGYTF. The DNA for the CDR3 is TGTGCCAGCAGTCCAGGACAGATTAACTATGGCTACACCTTC. This rearrangement joins TRBV28 to TRBJ1-2, with a weak D call TRBD1 (6 bases). CDR1 and CDR2 (germline): MDHEN, SYDVKM. Between the trimmed V and J ends, which lost 5 bases and 1 base, there was a span of 11 bases. The CDR3 has 14 residues.

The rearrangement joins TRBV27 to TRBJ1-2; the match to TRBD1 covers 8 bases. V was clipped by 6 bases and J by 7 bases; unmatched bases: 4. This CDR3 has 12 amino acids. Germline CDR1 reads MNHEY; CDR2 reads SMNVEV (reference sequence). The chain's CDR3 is CASSRTGSGYTF. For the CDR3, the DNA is TGTGCCAGCAGCCGGACAGGGTCTGGCTACACCTTC.

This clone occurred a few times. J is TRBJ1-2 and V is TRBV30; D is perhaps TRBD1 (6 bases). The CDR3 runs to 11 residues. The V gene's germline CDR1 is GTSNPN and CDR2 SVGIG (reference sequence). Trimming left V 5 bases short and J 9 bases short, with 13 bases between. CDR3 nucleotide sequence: TGTGCCTGGCGGGACACGATAAGCTACACCTTC. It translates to CAWRDTISYTF.

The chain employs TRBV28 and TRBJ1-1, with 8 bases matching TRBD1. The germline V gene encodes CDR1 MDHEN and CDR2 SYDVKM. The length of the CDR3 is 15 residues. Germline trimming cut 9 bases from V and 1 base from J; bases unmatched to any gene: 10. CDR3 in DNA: TGTGCCAGTATGGACAGGGTTGGGGAGAACACTGAAGCTTTCTTT. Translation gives CASMDRVGENTEAFF.

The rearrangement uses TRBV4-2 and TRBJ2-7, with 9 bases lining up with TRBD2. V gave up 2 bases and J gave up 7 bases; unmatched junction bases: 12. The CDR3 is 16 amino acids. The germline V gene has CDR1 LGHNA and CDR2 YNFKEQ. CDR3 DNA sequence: TGTGCCAGCAGCCAATACCTTAGCGGGAGTCCGGAGGAGCAGTACTTC. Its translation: CASSQYLSGSPEEQYF.

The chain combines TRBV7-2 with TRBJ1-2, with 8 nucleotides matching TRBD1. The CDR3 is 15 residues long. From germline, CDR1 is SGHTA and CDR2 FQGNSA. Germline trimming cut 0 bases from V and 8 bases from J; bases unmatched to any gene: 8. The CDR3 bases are TGTGCCAGCAGCTTAGCCCAAAGGACAGGGTGGGGCTACACCTTC. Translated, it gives CASSLAQRTGWGYTF.